This T cell receptor (beta chain) was retrieved from a study of early T cells in non-severe SARS-CoV-2 infection. The overall study: Sequencing targeted bulk RNA from unsorted whole blood, leaving chains unpaired. Study findings and constraints: Database matching using VDJdb favored anti-spike CD8 responses, with private and CD4 specificities left missing.

The TCR library protocol attached unique molecular identifiers to the individual cDNA molecules. Each CDR3 protein gets one entry after TCRdb re-called the 5' RACE reads with MiXCR. The repertoire holds approximately 81,000 distinct CDR3 sequences, with 11% to 15% as singletons. Remarks on this clonotype: Its antigen is undetermined.

The CDR3 extends over 14 amino acids. Germline CDR1 reads WSHSY; CDR2 reads SAAADI. The V segment lost 8 bases and the J segment 6 bases; nucleotides outside the gene matches: 5. Sequencing was carried out using whole blood. The receptor comes from an adult who was a healthcare worker with PCR-confirmed SARS-CoV-2 infection or an uninfected control (not recorded which). The chain combines TRBV10-2 with TRBJ2-2, with TRBD2 matching over 11 bases. The CDR3: CASRASGGSGELFF. The CDR3 DNA reads as TGCGCCAGCCGGGCTAGCGGGGGGTCCGGGGAGCTGTTTTTT.